This T cell receptor (beta chain) originates from a study of cytomegalovirus exposure and HLA in healthy donors. The repertoire was sequenced with immunoSEQ multiplex PCR; TCRdb's copy has only in-frame clones and lacks some. The sample holds tens of thousands of clones, 85% to 95% seen once. The sequenced sample consisted of PBMCs. The sequence came from a woman aged 18-29 years in good health and CMV-seronegative.

The CDR3 DNA reads as TGTGCCAGCAGCTCGACCGGGACAGGGGGCCATGAGCAGTTCTTC. Encoded protein: CASSSTGTGGHEQFF. The rearrangement uses TRBV7-2 and TRBJ2-1, with 12 positions matching TRBD1. The CDR3 loop spans 15 amino acids. Germline CDR1 reads SGHTA; CDR2 reads FQGNSA. After removal of 4 bases from V and 8 bases from J, the junction contained 6 bases not matched to a gene.